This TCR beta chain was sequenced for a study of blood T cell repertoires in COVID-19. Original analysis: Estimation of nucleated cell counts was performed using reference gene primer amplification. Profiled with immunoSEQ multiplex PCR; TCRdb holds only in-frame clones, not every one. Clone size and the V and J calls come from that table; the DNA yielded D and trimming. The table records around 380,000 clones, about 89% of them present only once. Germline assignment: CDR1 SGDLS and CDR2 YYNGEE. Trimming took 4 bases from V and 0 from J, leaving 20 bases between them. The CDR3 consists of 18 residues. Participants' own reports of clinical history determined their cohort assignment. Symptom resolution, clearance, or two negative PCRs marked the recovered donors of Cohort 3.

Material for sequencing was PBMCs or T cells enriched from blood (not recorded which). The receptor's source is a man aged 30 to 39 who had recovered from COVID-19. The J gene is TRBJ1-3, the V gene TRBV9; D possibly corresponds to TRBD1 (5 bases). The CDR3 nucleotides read TGTGCCAGCAGCCCCGGGAGGGGCCAGGGAAGCTCTGGAAACACCATATATTTT. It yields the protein CASSPGRGQGSSGNTIYF.